This section outlines one TCR beta chain sequence together with its context. This CDR3 has 14 residues. CDR1 is MNHNY and CDR2 is SVGAGI in the germline V gene (reference sequence). V was shortened by 6 bases and J by 6 bases, with 15 bases between the two germline ends. The entry originates in a study of cytotoxic CD8 clonotypes in ibrutinib-treated CLL. Study overall: Response samples were taken after a median of approximately 11 months on treatment, range 6 to 36.

Clones were read by immunoSEQ multiplex PCR, and TCRdb kept only the in-frame ones, dropping some. This sample carries about 130,000 clones, about 79% of them seen once, and the ten largest clones take more than 10%. The TCR was taken from a human donor with chronic lymphocytic leukemia. The sequences come from PBMCs, collected after 12 months of ibrutinib treatment. This chain connects TRBV6-6 to TRBJ1-5, with D tentatively TRBD1 (5 bases). The CDR3 DNA reads as TGTGCCAGCAGGGGGCAGGGCGAATCTCAGCCCCAGCATTTT. Residues: CASRGQGESQPQHF.